The T cell receptor beta chain described here comes from a study of post-analysis software for immune sequencing data. cDNA libraries for TCR beta contained unique molecular identifiers. TCRdb analysed the PCR reads with MiXCR anew, one entry per CDR3 protein. The sample has about 500,000 distinct CDR3 sequences, less than 45% seen once. The TCR was taken from a girl between 5 and 17 years old with multiple sclerosis. The source material was blood.

The CDR3 coding sequence is TGTGCCAGCAGCTCCATTGGACAGGGTGGAAACACTGAAGCTTTCTTT. Protein product: CASSSIGQGGNTEAFF. This sequence joins TRBV7-3 and TRBJ1-1, with 8 bases aligning to TRBD1. Germline trimming cut 4 bases from V and 2 bases from J; bases unmatched to any gene: 9. CDR3 length: 16 amino acids. The germline gives CDR1 SGHTA, CDR2 FQGTGA.